The TCR beta chain under discussion was sequenced for a study of identical twins. Study-wide results and caveats: It was cross-sectional statistical analysis, not following the same donors, that the conclusions relied on.

As regards this clonotype: Antigen specificity is unknown.

Template switching supplied a universal primer site; unique molecular identifiers were carried on the cDNA. TCRdb fed the 5' RACE reads into MiXCR, producing one record per CDR3 protein. The table shows around 1.7 million distinct CDR3 sequences, with 32% occurring only once. The CDR3 runs 14 residues. The ends lost 7 bases at V and 3 bases at J; junction bases unmatched: 5. Germline values: CDR1 MDHEN, CDR2 SYDVKM. Healthy Caucasian donors formed the entire cohort. The TCR was taken from a newborn girl in good health. The chain uses TRBV28 and TRBJ1-4; 7 bases align to TRBD1. The sequencing sample was made of cord blood. The CDR3 DNA sequence: TGTGCCAGCACCGAGGGGGCGGCTAATGAAAAACTGTTTTTT. Translated: CASTEGAANEKLFF.